The 14 T cell receptor beta chains in this list originate from one sample, sequenced in a study of B cell selection in AIRE deficiency (dated by TCRdb to the late 2010s). CD4+CD127+ cells were sorted as the conventional CD4 T cell population. To prepare the library, the immunoSEQ multiplex PCR assay was applied. In its TCRdb copy, this immuneACCESS table keeps in-frame sequences only and misses some clones. Where compared with another copy, unresolved V genes explain less than half of these, and the others have no known cause. The table for this sample lists about 23,000 clones; 97% of them were counted only once. The ten largest clones capture 0.17% of the sample. The sequenced material came from conventional CD4+ T cells sorted from PBMCs. These receptors were taken from a human donor with AIRE deficiency.

The V and J genes are TRBV7-8 and TRBJ2-7; TRBD2 matches at 7 bases. V was pared by 4 bases and J by 5 bases, with 14 bases of the junction left unmatched. This CDR3 has 16 residues. Germline loops: CDR1 SGHVS, CDR2 FQNEAQ. The CDR3 region is CASSSTVKRDDNEQYF. Here the CDR3 DNA reads TGTGCCAGCAGCTCGACCGTGAAGCGGGATGATAACGAGCAGTACTTC.

J is TRBJ1-1 and V is TRBV7-2; maybe TRBD1 (6 bases). Trimming left V 5 bases short and J 0 bases short, with 16 bases between. Germline-derived CDR1 and CDR2 are SGHTA and FQGNSA. CDR3 size: 16 residues. The CDR3 reads CASSPRVGQMNTEAFF. The CDR3 DNA follows: TGTGCCAGCAGCCCTCGGGTTGGACAGATGAACACTGAAGCTTTCTTT. Drawing the rest from reference TRBV7-2 and TRBJ1-1, the complete variable domain is GAGVSQSPSNKVTEKGKDVELRCDPISGHTALYWYRQSLGQGLEFLIYFQGNSAPDKSGLPSDRFSAERTGGSVSTLTIQRTQQEDSAVYLCASSPRVGQMNTEAFFGQGTRLTVV.

The rearrangement links TRBV5-4 to TRBJ2-5; D might be TRBD1 (5 bases). V was pared by 0 bases and J by 5 bases, with 11 bases between. The CDR3 runs 14 residues. Germline-derived CDR1 and CDR2 are SGHNT and YYREEE (reference sequence). The CDR3 spells CASSLGGGRETQYF. The DNA for the CDR3 is TGTGCCAGCAGCTTGGGGGGCGGTAGGGAGACCCAGTACTTC.

The genes are TRBV10-3 and TRBJ2-7; 11 nucleotides align to TRBD1. This CDR3 is 14 amino acids long. Germline lookup yields CDR1 ENHRY and CDR2 SYGVKD. J lost 2 bases, V lost 9 bases, and 6 bases had no gene match. The CDR3 region is CAISPDRGPYEQYF. The CDR3 bases are TGTGCCATTTCCCCGGACAGGGGGCCCTACGAGCAGTACTTC.

The chain links TRBV5-8 to TRBJ2-5, with D uncertain. Trimming removed 3 bases from V and 4 bases from J, with 7 bases in between. Germline assignment: CDR1 SGHTS and CDR2 YDEGEE. The CDR3 consists of 12 residues. CDR3 region: CASSWFAETQYF. The DNA of the CDR3 is TGTGCCAGCAGCTGGTTCGCAGAGACCCAGTACTTC.

The V and J genes are TRBV10-3 and TRBJ2-2; 8 bases fit TRBD2. The V gene's germline CDR1 is ENHRY and CDR2 SYGVKD. This CDR3 has 15 amino acids. V shed 8 bases and J 6 bases; nucleotides not matched to a gene: 11. CDR3 amino acids: CAIAAGGRGAGELFF. CDR3 DNA: TGTGCCATCGCCGCGGGAGGCCGTGGGGCCGGGGAGCTGTTTTTT.

This chain connects TRBV7-9 to TRBJ1-2; 11 bases map to TRBD1. After removal of 3 bases from V and 7 bases from J, the junction contained 7 bases not matched to a gene. The CDR3 runs to 15 residues. Germline V gene sequence: CDR1 SEHNR, CDR2 FQNEAQ (reference sequence). The CDR3 region is CASSLAGTGGGGYTF. The CDR3 region has the DNA TGTGCCAGCAGCTTGGCCGGGACAGGGGGTGGTGGCTACACCTTC.

The gene calls are TRBV7-9 and TRBJ1-2; no firm D call. CDR3 size: 13 residues. V shed 1 base and J shed 6 bases, with 9 bases lying between them. The germline V gene encodes CDR1 SEHNR and CDR2 FQNEAQ (reference sequence). In DNA, the CDR3 is TGTGCCAGCAGCTTAGGAGTCGCCGATGGCTACACCTTC. Residues: CASSLGVADGYTF.

V gene TRBV4-3 combines with J gene TRBJ1-1; the D is unclear. Trimming stripped 0 bases from V and 7 bases from J, with 9 bases between. Looked up from germline, CDR1 is LGHNA and CDR2 is YSLEER. The CDR3 loop spans 13 amino acids. DNA for the CDR3: TGCGCCAGCAGCCAAGATCCGGGAGTTGAAGCTTTCTTT. Its protein product is CASSQDPGVEAFF.

The genes are TRBV7-2 and TRBJ2-7; TRBD2 matches 7 bases. CDR3 size: 16 residues. V shed 2 bases, J shed 2 bases, and the junction held 9 bases outside the gene matches. Germline CDR1 is SGHTA and CDR2 is FQGNSA. CDR3 in amino acids: CASSLTEASGPYEQYF. The DNA for the CDR3 is TGTGCCAGCAGCTTAACCGAGGCTAGCGGACCCTACGAGCAGTACTTC.

This chain connects TRBV6-6 to TRBJ1-5, with 8 bases aligning to TRBD1. V shed 0 bases and J 6 bases; nucleotides not matched to a gene: 4. The CDR3 is 15 amino acids. From germline, CDR1 is MNHNY and CDR2 SVGAGI (reference sequence). The CDR3 DNA reads TGTGCCAGCAGTTACTCACAGGGGGTAACTCAGCCCCAGCATTTT. It translates to CASSYSQGVTQPQHF.

The rearrangement uses TRBV19 and TRBJ2-3; 7 bases agree with TRBD1. The V gene end was trimmed by 8 bases and the J gene end by 0 bases; junction bases not matched to a gene: 5. CDR1 and CDR2 from the germline V gene are LNHDA and SQIVND (reference sequence). The CDR3 is made up of 14 amino acids. CDR3 DNA sequence: TGTGCCAGTGGACAGGTTCATAGCACAGATACGCAGTATTTT. It is translated as CASGQVHSTDTQYF.

This chain links TRBV2 with TRBJ2-5, with D uncertain. This CDR3 spans 15 amino acids. V was cut by 4 bases and J by 1 base, with 13 bases left in between. Per germline, CDR1 SNHLY and CDR2 FYNNEI. DNA of the CDR3: TGTGCCAGCAGTGCTACCTTCGGCAGCCAAGAGACCCAGTACTTC. It yields the protein CASSATFGSQETQYF.

This clone was detected once. The chain uses TRBV28 and TRBJ2-7; D gene unclear. The length of the CDR3 is 14 residues. Trimming took 1 base from V and 0 from J, leaving 7 bases between them. From germline, CDR1 is MDHEN and CDR2 SYDVKM. The CDR3 is CASSLSVTSYEQYF. CDR3 bases: TGTGCCAGCAGTTTATCCGTGACCTCCTACGAGCAGTACTTC.